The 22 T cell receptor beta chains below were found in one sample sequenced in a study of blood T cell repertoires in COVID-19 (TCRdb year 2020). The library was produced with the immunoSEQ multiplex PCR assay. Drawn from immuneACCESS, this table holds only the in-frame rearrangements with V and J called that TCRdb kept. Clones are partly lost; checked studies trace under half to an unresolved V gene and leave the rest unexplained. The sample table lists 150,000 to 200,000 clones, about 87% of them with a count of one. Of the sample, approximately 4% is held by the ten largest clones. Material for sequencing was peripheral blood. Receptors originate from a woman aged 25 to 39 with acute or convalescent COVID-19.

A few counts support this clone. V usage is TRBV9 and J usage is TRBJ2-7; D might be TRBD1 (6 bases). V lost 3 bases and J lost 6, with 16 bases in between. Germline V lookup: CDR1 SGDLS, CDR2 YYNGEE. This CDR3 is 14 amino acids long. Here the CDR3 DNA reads TGTGCCAGCAGCGGGACAGCTTCTCGAACCGAGCAGTACTTC. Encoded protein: CASSGTASRTEQYF.

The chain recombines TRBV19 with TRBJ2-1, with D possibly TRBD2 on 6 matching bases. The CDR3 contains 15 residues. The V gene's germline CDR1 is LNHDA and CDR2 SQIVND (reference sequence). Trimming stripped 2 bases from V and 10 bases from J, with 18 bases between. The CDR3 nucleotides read TGTGCCAGTAGTATAAATAGCGGAGTCCCTACGGAGCAGTTCTTC. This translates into CASSINSGVPTEQFF. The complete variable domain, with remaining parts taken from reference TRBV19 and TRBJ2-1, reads DGGITQSPKYLFRKEGQNVTLSCEQNLNHDAMYWYRQDPGQGLRLIYYSQIVNDFQKGDIAEGYSVSREKKESFPLTVTSAQKNPTAFYLCASSINSGVPTEQFFGPGTRLTVL.

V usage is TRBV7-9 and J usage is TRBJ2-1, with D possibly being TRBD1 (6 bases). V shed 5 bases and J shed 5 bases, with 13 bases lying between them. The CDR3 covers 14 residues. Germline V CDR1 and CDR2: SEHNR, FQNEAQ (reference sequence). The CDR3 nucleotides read TGTGCCAGCAGCAGAGGGACACCAAACAATGAGCAGTTCTTC. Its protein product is CASSRGTPNNEQFF.

CDR3 nucleotides: TGCGCCAGCAGCCTAAGAGGACTAGTCAAAGAGACCCAGTACTTC. It yields the protein CASSLRGLVKETQYF. The chain joins TRBV5-1 to TRBJ2-5; 7 nucleotides align to TRBD2. This CDR3 region has 15 residues. Losses at the gene ends were 4 bases for V and 3 bases for J; bases not matched to a gene: 9. Germline V gene data show CDR1 as SGHRS and CDR2 as YFSETQ.

The CDR3 sequence is CASSYLALVQETQYF. Here the CDR3 DNA reads TGTGCCAGCAGTTACCTTGCGCTAGTCCAAGAGACCCAGTACTTC. The chain employs TRBV6-2 or TRBV6-3 and TRBJ2-5; D gene uncertain. The CDR3 is made up of 15 amino acids. CDR1 is MNHEY and CDR2 is SVGEGT in the germline V gene. V lost 2 bases and J 1 base, leaving 11 bases between the germline ends.

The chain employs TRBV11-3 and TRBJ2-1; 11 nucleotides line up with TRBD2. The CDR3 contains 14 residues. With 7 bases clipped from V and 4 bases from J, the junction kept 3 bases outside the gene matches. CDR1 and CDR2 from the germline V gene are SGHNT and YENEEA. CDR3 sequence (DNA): TGTGCCAGCACTGGGACTAGCGGATACAATGAGCAGTTCTTC. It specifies CASTGTSGYNEQFF.

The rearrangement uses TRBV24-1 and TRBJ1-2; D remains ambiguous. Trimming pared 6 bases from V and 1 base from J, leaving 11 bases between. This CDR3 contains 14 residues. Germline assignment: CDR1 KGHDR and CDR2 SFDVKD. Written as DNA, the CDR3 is TGTGCCACCAGTCCCTTTCCCCTTAACTATGGCTACACCTTC. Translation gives CATSPFPLNYGYTF.

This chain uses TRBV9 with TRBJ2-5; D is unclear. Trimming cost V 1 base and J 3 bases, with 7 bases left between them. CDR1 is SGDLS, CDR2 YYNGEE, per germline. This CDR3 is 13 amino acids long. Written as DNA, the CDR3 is TGTGCCAGCAGCGTAACTCTAGAAGAGACCCAGTACTTC. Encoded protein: CASSVTLEETQYF.

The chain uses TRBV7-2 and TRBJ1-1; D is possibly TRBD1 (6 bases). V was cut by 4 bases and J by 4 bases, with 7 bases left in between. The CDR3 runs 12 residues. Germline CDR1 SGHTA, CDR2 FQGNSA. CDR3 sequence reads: CASSWGPTEAFF. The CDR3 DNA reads TGTGCCAGCAGCTGGGGGCCCACTGAAGCTTTCTTT.

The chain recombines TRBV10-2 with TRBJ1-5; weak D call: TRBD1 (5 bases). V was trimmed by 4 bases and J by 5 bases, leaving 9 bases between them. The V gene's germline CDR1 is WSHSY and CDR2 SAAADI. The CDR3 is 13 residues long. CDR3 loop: CASSAGGDQPQHF. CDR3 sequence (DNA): TGCGCCAGCAGTGCGGGGGGAGATCAGCCCCAGCATTTT.

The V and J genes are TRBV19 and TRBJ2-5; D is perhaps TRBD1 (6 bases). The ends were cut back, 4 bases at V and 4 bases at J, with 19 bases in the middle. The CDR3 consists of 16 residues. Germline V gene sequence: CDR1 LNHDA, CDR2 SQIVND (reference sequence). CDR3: CASSSLHRVVGETQYF. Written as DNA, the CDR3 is TGTGCCAGTAGTAGCCTCCACAGGGTGGTTGGAGAGACCCAGTACTTC.

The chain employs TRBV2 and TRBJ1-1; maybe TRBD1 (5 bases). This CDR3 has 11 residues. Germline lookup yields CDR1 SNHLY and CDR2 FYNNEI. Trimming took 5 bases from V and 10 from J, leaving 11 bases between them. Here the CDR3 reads CASSRARGAFF. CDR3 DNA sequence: TGTGCCAGCAGTAGAGCAAGGGGAGCTTTCTTT.

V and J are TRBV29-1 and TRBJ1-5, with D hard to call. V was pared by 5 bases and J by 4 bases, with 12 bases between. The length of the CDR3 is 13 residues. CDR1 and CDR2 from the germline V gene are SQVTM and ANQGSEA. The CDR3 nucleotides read TGCAGCGTTTTGGAACAGTCTAATCAGCCCCAGCATTTT. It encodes CSVLEQSNQPQHF.

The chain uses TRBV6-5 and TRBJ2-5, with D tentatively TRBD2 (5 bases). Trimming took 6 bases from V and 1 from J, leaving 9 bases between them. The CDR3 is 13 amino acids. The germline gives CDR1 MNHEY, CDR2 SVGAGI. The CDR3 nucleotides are TGTGCCAGCAGCACCGGGGTCCAAGAGACCCAGTACTTC. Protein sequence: CASSTGVQETQYF.

CDR3: CASSVVGGVPASSYNEQFF. Here the CDR3 DNA reads TGTGCCAGCAGCGTAGTGGGCGGGGTGCCCGCGAGCTCCTACAATGAGCAGTTCTTC. The chain combines TRBV9 with TRBJ2-1; possibly TRBD2 for D (6 bases). Trimming shortened V by 0 bases and J by 0 bases, and 19 bases separated the two germline ends. Germline-derived CDR1 and CDR2 are SGDLS and YYNGEE. This CDR3 has 19 amino acids.

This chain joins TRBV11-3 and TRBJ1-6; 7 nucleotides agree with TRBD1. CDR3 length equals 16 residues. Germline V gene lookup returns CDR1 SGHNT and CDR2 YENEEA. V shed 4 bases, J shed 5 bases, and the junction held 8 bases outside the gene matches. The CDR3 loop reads CASSSRGVGDNSPLHF. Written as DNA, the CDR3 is TGTGCCAGCAGCTCCAGGGGGGTCGGGGATAATTCACCCCTCCACTTT. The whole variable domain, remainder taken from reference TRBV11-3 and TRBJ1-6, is EAGVVQSPRYKIIEKKQPVAFWCNPISGHNTLYWYLQNLGQGPELLIRYENEEAVDDSQLPKDRFSAERLKGVDSTLKIQPAELGDSAVYLCASSSRGVGDNSPLHFGNGTRLTVT.

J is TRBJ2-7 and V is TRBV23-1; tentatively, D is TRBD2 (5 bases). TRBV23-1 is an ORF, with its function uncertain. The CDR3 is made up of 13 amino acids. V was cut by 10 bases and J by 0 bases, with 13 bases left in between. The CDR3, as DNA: TGCGCCAAACGGGGATCAAGCTCCTACGAGCAGTACTTC. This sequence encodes CAKRGSSSYEQYF.

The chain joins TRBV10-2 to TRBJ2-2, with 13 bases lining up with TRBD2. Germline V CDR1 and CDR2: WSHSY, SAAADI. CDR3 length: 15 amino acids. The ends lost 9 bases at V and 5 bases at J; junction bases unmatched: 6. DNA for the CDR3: TGCGCCAGTCGTCCGGGACTAGCGGGAACCGGGGAGCTGTTTTTT. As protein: CASRPGLAGTGELFF.

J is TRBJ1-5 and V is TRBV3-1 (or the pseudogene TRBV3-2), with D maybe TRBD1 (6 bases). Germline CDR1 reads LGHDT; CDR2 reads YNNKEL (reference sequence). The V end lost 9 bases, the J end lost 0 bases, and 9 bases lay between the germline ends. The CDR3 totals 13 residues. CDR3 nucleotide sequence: TGTGCCAGTGGACAGTATAGCAATCAGCCCCAGCATTTT. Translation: CASGQYSNQPQHF.

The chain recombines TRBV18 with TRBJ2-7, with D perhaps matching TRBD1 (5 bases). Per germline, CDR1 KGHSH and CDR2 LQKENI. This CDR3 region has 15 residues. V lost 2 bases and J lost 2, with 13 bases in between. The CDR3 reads CASSPGSGATYEQYF. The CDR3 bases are TGTGCCAGCTCACCAGGTAGTGGGGCTACCTACGAGCAGTACTTC.

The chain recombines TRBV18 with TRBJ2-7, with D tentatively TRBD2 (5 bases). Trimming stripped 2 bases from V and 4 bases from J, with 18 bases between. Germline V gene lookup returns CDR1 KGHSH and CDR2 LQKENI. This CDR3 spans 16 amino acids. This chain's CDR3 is CASSPKRSNGEYEQYF. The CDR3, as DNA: TGTGCCAGCTCACCAAAACGTTCGAACGGGGAATACGAGCAGTACTTC.

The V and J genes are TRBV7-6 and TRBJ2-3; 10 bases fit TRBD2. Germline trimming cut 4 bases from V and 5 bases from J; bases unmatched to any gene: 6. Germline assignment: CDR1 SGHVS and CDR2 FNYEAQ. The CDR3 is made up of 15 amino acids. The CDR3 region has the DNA TGTGCCAGCAGCTCTCTAGCGGGAGATAAAGATACGCAGTATTTT. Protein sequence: CASSSLAGDKDTQYF.